This T cell receptor (beta chain) was captured by sequencing in a study of blood T cell repertoires in COVID-19. Overall study context: Donors in the United States, Italy and Spain gave samples during acute or convalescent COVID-19. PBMCs, B-cell-depleted T cells, or T cells were the source of the cDNA or gDNA that made up the material.

The CDR3 runs to 14 residues. Trimming took 0 bases from V and 8 from J, leaving 14 bases between them. Germline CDR1 and CDR2: SGHRS and YFSETQ. The data were produced by immunoSEQ multiplex PCR, yet TCRdb's version contains in-frame clones alone and is incomplete. This sample has 250,000 to 300,000 clones, with 86% found just once. This clonotype was sampled from a woman aged 25 to 39 with COVID-19, enrolled during active disease. Sequenced sample: peripheral blood. The chain is built from TRBV5-1 and TRBJ1-1; possibly TRBD1 for D (5 bases). The CDR3 region is CASSLGQGSVEAFF. As DNA, the CDR3 is TGCGCCAGCAGCTTGGGGCAGGGATCGGTCGAAGCTTTCTTT.